The clone carrying this T cell receptor (beta chain) was counted once. The target antigen is unknown. This sample was included in a study of PD-1 blockade in classical Hodgkin lymphoma. Study-wide findings and caveats: Exclusion was the outcome for patients who began nivolumab under 1 year after ASCT. Before treatment, complete responders showed about the same diversity as newly diagnosed patients.

The protocol was immunoSEQ multiplex PCR, while the TCRdb copy is restricted to in-frame clones and leaves out a portion. This table has more than 25,000 clones, approximately 80% appearing once. Relapses following autologous stem cell transplantation were seen in all patients, with brentuximab vedotin exposure varying. This CDR3 has 17 amino acids. Per germline, CDR1 LNHDA and CDR2 SQIVND (reference sequence). After removal of 6 bases from V and 2 bases from J, the junction contained 12 bases not matched to a gene. This specimen consisted of peripheral blood mononuclear cells (PBMCs), obtained before the second cycle of nivolumab. The V call is TRBV19, the J call TRBJ2-3; TRBD2 aligns across 9 bases. The TCR was taken from a human donor with classical Hodgkin lymphoma. The CDR3 DNA sequence: TGTGCCAGTAGCCGGCGTGGGCGGGGGGGCTTCACAGATACGCAGTATTTT. Amino acids: CASSRRGRGGFTDTQYF.